One and the same sample provided the 7 T cell receptor beta chains below, sequenced in a study of blood T cells in healthy people across ages (dated by TCRdb to between 2014 and 2017). Library creation used 5' RACE. Sequencing was carried out with an Illumina HiSeq 2500. The second PCR ran for roughly 7 to 11 cycles and used a J-beta primer mix along with a sample-barcoded 5' primer. TCRdb passed the public sequencing reads through fastp at Q25 and MiXCR, retaining productive beta sequences. One record per CDR3 amino acid sequence lists the most common genes and DNA. For this sample there are 1.5 million to 2 million distinct CDR3 sequences; about 31% appear just once. The ten top clones hold about 11% of the sample. Sequences were obtained from blood. Every receptor here comes from a woman in her 30s in good health.

This clonotype was counted between two and nine times. The chain uses TRBV27 and TRBJ2-1, with TRBD2 identical over 7 bases. From germline, CDR1 is MNHEY and CDR2 SMNVEV (reference sequence). This CDR3 is 14 amino acids long. The V and J ends lost 0 bases and 7 bases, in that order; junction bases with no gene match: 3. The CDR3 protein is CASSLSGLLNEQFF. The CDR3 nucleotides read TGTGCCAGCAGTTTATCGGGACTACTAAATGAGCAGTTCTTC.

The table lists this clonotype with a count of one. This sequence may be a read error, since a much larger clone differs from it by one base. The rearrangement joins TRBV29-1 to TRBJ2-5; D is uncertain. Between the trimmed V and J ends, which lost 5 bases and 4 bases, there was a span of 26 bases. The CDR3 runs 17 residues. Germline V gene sequence: CDR1 SQVTM, CDR2 ANQGSEA. This CDR3 is CSVPSEDQLRPRETQYF. For the CDR3, the DNA is TGCAGCGTTCCATCCGAAGATCAGCTGCGGCCCCGAGAGACCCAGTACTTC.

With respect to this clonotype: One junction end does not reproduce the germline sequence, and a read error may be involved. The chain recombines TRBV10-2 with TRBJ1-5; perhaps TRBD1 as D (5 bases). CDR3 size: 14 residues. CDR1 and CDR2 (germline): WSHSY, SAAADI. CDR3 DNA: TGCGCCGGCACACAGGCCGATAGCAGTCAGCCCCAGCATTTT. Protein: CAGTQADSSQPQHF.

This clonotype was found a few times. The chain uses TRBV11-2 and TRBJ2-1; 8 nucleotides agree with TRBD2. This CDR3 spans 17 amino acids. Germline V gene data show CDR1 as SGHAT and CDR2 as FQNNGV. Losses at the gene ends were 0 bases for V and 4 bases for J; bases not matched to a gene: 8. CDR3 bases: TGTGCCAGCAGCTTAGAGATAGCGGGGACTATATACAATGAGCAGTTCTTC. This sequence encodes CASSLEIAGTIYNEQFF.

Regarding this clonotype: A read error may be the cause here, since a much bigger clone is one base away. The V gene is TRBV15, the J gene TRBJ2-5; TRBD1 is a possible D gene (6 bases). From germline, CDR1 is LNHNV and CDR2 YYDKDF (reference sequence). The CDR3 is 13 residues long. The germline V and J ends were trimmed by 4 bases and 1 base, with 7 bases remaining between them. This CDR3 reads CATSTGAQETQYF. In nucleotides, the CDR3 is TGTGCCACCAGCACAGGGGCCCAAGAGACCCAGTACTTC.

A few counts support this clonotype. An end of the junction does not agree with germline; a read error may underlie this. The chain combines TRBV15 with TRBJ2-7; D is possibly TRBD1 or TRBD2 (7 bases each). Germline CDR1 LNHNV, CDR2 YYDKDF (reference sequence). This CDR3 contains 16 residues. The CDR3 loop reads CTTSRRPGGVPYEQYF. CDR3 nucleotides: TGTACCACCAGCAGACGCCCAGGGGGGGTGCCCTACGAGCAGTACTTC.

The genes are TRBV24-1 and TRBJ2-3; D may match TRBD1 or TRBD2 (5 bases each). Germline V gene sequence: CDR1 KGHDR, CDR2 SFDVKD. The CDR3 has 18 residues. V was clipped by 2 bases and J by 3 bases, with 20 bases between them. CDR3 in amino acids: CATSDSLRRQGLTDTQYF. In DNA, the CDR3 is TGTGCCACCAGTGATTCCTTAAGGAGGCAGGGATTGACAGATACGCAGTATTTT.